The T cell receptor (beta chain) under discussion was sequenced for a study of cytotoxic CD8 clonotypes in ibrutinib-treated CLL. Repertoires were generated with immunoSEQ multiplex PCR, while TCRdb's copy carries only in-frame clones and drops some. The sample records nearly 300,000 clones, 76% being singletons. Germline CDR1 and CDR2: SGHVS and FNYEAQ. Trimming cost V 1 base and J 0 bases, with 6 bases left between them. The CDR3 is 14 residues long. The sequence was collected from a human donor with chronic lymphocytic leukemia. Sequencing used PBMCs, obtained at disease progression, from a patient treated with ibrutinib. J is TRBJ1-1 and V is TRBV7-6, with D uncertain. This CDR3 is CASSLVGVNTEAFF. The CDR3 DNA follows: TGTGCCAGCAGCTTAGTTGGGGTGAACACTGAAGCTTTCTTT.